Below are 3 T cell receptor beta chains sequenced from a single sample in a study of cytomegalovirus exposure and HLA in healthy donors. The PCR made use of 60 Vbeta and 13 Jbeta primers. Repertoires were generated with immunoSEQ multiplex PCR, while TCRdb's copy carries only in-frame clones and drops some. The sample contains 150,000 to 180,000 clones, approximately 80% of which appear only once. The sequenced sample was PBMCs. Receptors were obtained from a man aged 25 to 45 in good health and CMV-seropositive.

The chain links TRBV15 to TRBJ2-7; the D gene is possibly TRBD1 (5 bases). CDR3 length: 16 amino acids. CDR1 is LNHNV, CDR2 YYDKDF, per germline (reference sequence). V shed 0 bases and J shed 2 bases, with 14 bases lying between them. CDR3 sequence: CATSRDLEQGPYEQYF. CDR3 bases: TGTGCCACCAGCAGAGATTTGGAGCAGGGTCCCTACGAGCAGTACTTC.

The chain joins TRBV4-1 to TRBJ2-1; TRBD2 agrees at 10 bases. The V gene's germline CDR1 is MGHRA and CDR2 YSYEKL. This CDR3 contains 17 residues. V lost 2 bases, J lost 8 bases, and 12 bases stayed unmatched. The CDR3 spells CASSQLHSSGGNHEQFF. The CDR3 coding sequence is TGCGCCAGCAGCCAACTACACTCTAGCGGGGGTAACCATGAGCAGTTCTTC.

This clone is labeled medium-sized (0.01 to 0.1%). The chain is built from TRBV5-6 and TRBJ1-4, with D unresolved. The CDR3 is made up of 13 amino acids. CDR1 and CDR2 (germline): SGHDT, YYEEEE. Trimming cost V 0 bases and J 6 bases, with 6 bases left between them. This CDR3 reads CASSLVLDEKLFF. CDR3 sequence (DNA): TGTGCCAGCAGCTTGGTTCTAGATGAAAAACTGTTTTTT.